This entry lists 8 T cell receptor beta chains sequenced from one sample in a study of T-cell memory formation after mild COVID-19. A single record per CDR3 protein comes from TCRdb applying MiXCR to the 5' RACE reads. The table shows more than 300,000 distinct CDR3 sequences, with roughly an eighth occurring only once. Sequencing input: PBMCs or a T cell subset sorted from them (not recorded which). The receptors come from a man younger than 30 who had mild COVID-19 (a few samples of this study predate the infection). Cell type and time point are not known.

The chain is built from TRBV4-3 and TRBJ2-6; D gene unclear. The V end was cut by 1 base, the J end by 0 bases, with 4 bases between. The CDR3 is 15 amino acids. CDR1 LGHNA and CDR2 YSLEER come from the germline V gene. The CDR3 DNA is TGCGCCAGCAGCCAAGGGGTCTCTGGGGCCAACGTCCTGACTTTC. Amino acid sequence: CASSQGVSGANVLTF.

This clonotype was detected ten times or more. This sequence joins TRBV20-1 and TRBJ1-2, with D uncertain. V lost 3 bases and J 8 bases, leaving 10 bases between the germline ends. The CDR3 is 11 residues long. Germline assignment: CDR1 DFQATT and CDR2 SNEGSKA (reference sequence). The DNA of the CDR3 is TGCAGTGCTAGTACGAACCCCGGCTACACCTTC. It translates to CSASTNPGYTF.

This clonotype was found a few times. The V gene is TRBV6-1, the J gene TRBJ1-1; unclear D gene. CDR3 size: 14 residues. V lost 8 bases and J lost 1, with 14 bases in between. Germline assignment: CDR1 MNHNS and CDR2 SASEGT. CDR3 loop: CASWYGRENTEAFF. CDR3 DNA: TGTGCCAGCTGGTATGGACGGGAGAACACTGAAGCTTTCTTT.

This clonotype was counted a few times. V gene TRBV2 combines with J gene TRBJ2-5; no reliable D call. Germline assignment: CDR1 SNHLY and CDR2 FYNNEI. The CDR3 totals 13 residues. The ends were cut back, 7 bases at V and 2 bases at J, with 11 bases in the middle. CDR3 sequence: CASIGRSQETQYF. The CDR3 nucleotides read TGTGCCAGCATCGGACGCTCGCAAGAGACCCAGTACTTC.

This chain links TRBV12-3 or TRBV12-4 with TRBJ2-1; 12 bases match TRBD1. The CDR3 covers 14 residues. With V trimmed by 6 bases and J by 8 bases, 5 bases remained unmatched. For the CDR3, the DNA is TGTGCCAGCAGGTACCGGGACAGGGGGCATGAGCAGTTCTTC. This encodes CASRYRDRGHEQFF.

This chain links TRBV6-5 with TRBJ1-6; D is uncertain. Deletions cut 8 bases from V and 9 bases from J, with 20 bases between. Germline assignment: CDR1 MNHEY and CDR2 SVGAGI. The CDR3 totals 15 residues. The CDR3 DNA reads as TGTGCCAGCTGTGAGAGGGAAAGACGCCCTTCACCCCTCCACTTT. Its protein is CASCERERRPSPLHF.

This clonotype was counted between two and nine times. The J gene is TRBJ2-2, the V gene TRBV20-1; no firm D call. This CDR3 comprises 14 residues. Per the germline V gene, CDR1 is DFQATT and CDR2 is SNEGSKA (reference sequence). Trimming stripped 4 bases from V and 7 bases from J, with 16 bases between. The CDR3 DNA follows: TGCAGTGCTACCCCGTGGGGTTCGGGCGGGGAGCTGTTTTTT. It encodes CSATPWGSGGELFF.

This clonotype was recorded a few times. The chain is built from TRBV27 and TRBJ2-3, with TRBD2 as a possible D gene (6 bases). V gave up 1 base and J gave up 0 bases, with 17 bases separating them. Per the germline V gene, CDR1 is MNHEY and CDR2 is SMNVEV (reference sequence). There are 18 residues in the CDR3. The CDR3 coding sequence is TGTGCCAGCAGTTTATATGGCCCAGGCGGGGACAGCACAGATACGCAGTATTTT. Amino acid sequence: CASSLYGPGGDSTDTQYF.